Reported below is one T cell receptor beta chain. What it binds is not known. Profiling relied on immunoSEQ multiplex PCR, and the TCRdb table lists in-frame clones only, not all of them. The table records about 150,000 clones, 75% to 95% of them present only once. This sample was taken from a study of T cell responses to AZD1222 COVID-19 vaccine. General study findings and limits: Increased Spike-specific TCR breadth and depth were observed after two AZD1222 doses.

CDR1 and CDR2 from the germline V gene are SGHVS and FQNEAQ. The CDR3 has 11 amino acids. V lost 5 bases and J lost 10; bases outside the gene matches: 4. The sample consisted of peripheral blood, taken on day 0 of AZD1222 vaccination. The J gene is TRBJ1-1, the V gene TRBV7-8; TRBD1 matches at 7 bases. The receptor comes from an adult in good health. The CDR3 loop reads CASSDRVVAFF. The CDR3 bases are TGTGCCAGCAGCGACAGGGTGGTAGCTTTCTTT.